Each of the 20 T cell receptor beta chains below was sequenced from the same sample in a study of blood T cell repertoires in COVID-19. Some clones are missing from TCRdb's copy, which holds only in-frame ones; the method was immunoSEQ multiplex PCR. The data show about 500,000 clones, with about nine tenths seen just once and about 0.65% held by the top ten. The specimen was PBMCs or T cells enriched from blood (not recorded which). The receptors were gathered from a woman in her late teens or twenties who had recovered from COVID-19.

The chain couples TRBV11-3 to TRBJ1-1, with 9 bases matching TRBD1. Germline lookup yields CDR1 SGHNT and CDR2 YENEEA. V dropped 4 bases and J dropped 1; count of bases not matched to a gene: 10. This CDR3 has 17 residues. CDR3 in amino acids: CASSWAAPGQGNTEAFF. The CDR3 nucleotides are TGTGCCAGCAGCTGGGCTGCACCGGGACAGGGGAACACTGAAGCTTTCTTT.

CDR3: CASRLTFGHGNGYTF. The CDR3 nucleotides read TGTGCCAGCAGACTTACCTTTGGACATGGAAATGGCTACACCTTC. The V gene is TRBV28, the J gene TRBJ1-2; tentatively, D is TRBD1 (5 bases). The CDR3 runs 15 residues. Germline lookup yields CDR1 MDHEN and CDR2 SYDVKM. V dropped 6 bases and J dropped 6 bases, with 20 bases sitting between them.

V gene TRBV6-1 combines with J gene TRBJ2-6; 8 nucleotides agree with TRBD1. From germline, CDR1 is MNHNS and CDR2 SASEGT. CDR3 length: 17 amino acids. After removal of 1 base from V and 2 bases from J, the junction contained 4 bases not matched to a gene. In DNA form, the CDR3 reads TGTGCCAGCAGTGAAGGGACAGGGATGCCTGGGGCCAACGTCCTGACTTTC. Its translation: CASSEGTGMPGANVLTF.

The gene calls are TRBV28 and TRBJ2-7; 12 bases match TRBD1. The CDR3 runs to 14 residues. The J segment lost 7 bases and the V segment lost 4 bases, leaving 5 bases of the junction unmatched. Germline values: CDR1 MDHEN, CDR2 SYDVKM. CDR3 sequence reads: CASSSGQGAWEQYF. CDR3 nucleotides: TGTGCCAGCAGTTCGGGACAGGGGGCTTGGGAGCAGTACTTC. Based on the CDR3 plus reference TRBV28 and TRBJ2-7, the full variable domain is DVKVTQSSRYLVKRTGEKVFLECVQDMDHENMFWYRQDPGLGLRLIYFSYDVKMKEKGDIPEGYSVSREKKERFSLILESASTNQTSMYLCASSSGQGAWEQYFGPGTRLTVT.

The rearrangement links TRBV4-1 to TRBJ2-1; TRBD1 might be the D (5 bases). V was pared by 3 bases and J by 6 bases, with 21 bases between. Germline loops: CDR1 MGHRA, CDR2 YSYEKL. This CDR3 is 17 amino acids long. The CDR3 here is CASSHSPVAWGPNEQFF. Here the CDR3 DNA reads TGCGCCAGCAGCCACTCCCCCGTGGCCTGGGGCCCCAATGAGCAGTTCTTC.

This chain joins TRBV19 and TRBJ1-2; 10 nucleotides line up with TRBD1. CDR1 and CDR2 from the germline V gene are LNHDA and SQIVND (reference sequence). The CDR3 runs 14 residues. Trimming removed 4 bases from V and 11 bases from J; junction bases left unmatched: 10. The CDR3 is CASSTPSGTGAYTF. CDR3 nucleotide sequence: TGTGCCAGTAGTACCCCCTCTGGGACAGGGGCTTACACCTTC. Full variable domain (remainder filled in from reference TRBV19 and TRBJ1-2): DGGITQSPKYLFRKEGQNVTLSCEQNLNHDAMYWYRQDPGQGLRLIYYSQIVNDFQKGDIAEGYSVSREKKESFPLTVTSAQKNPTAFYLCASSTPSGTGAYTFGSGTRLTVV.

The chain joins TRBV10-3 to TRBJ1-5, with unresolved D. CDR1 and CDR2 (germline): ENHRY, SYGVKD. The V gene lost 5 bases and the J gene lost 4 bases, with 12 bases spanning the gap. CDR3 length: 14 amino acids. CDR3 residues: CAISPTSENQPQHF. The CDR3 DNA is TGTGCCATCAGTCCGACCAGCGAAAATCAGCCCCAGCATTTT.

This clone was seen once. The chain is built from TRBV3-1 (or the pseudogene TRBV3-2) and TRBJ1-1; TRBD1 is a possible D gene (6 bases). V dropped 2 bases and J dropped 0 bases, with 13 bases sitting between them. The CDR3 is 16 residues long. Germline CDR1 reads LGHDT; CDR2 reads YNNKEL (reference sequence). The CDR3 sequence is CASSQTGITLNTEAFF. CDR3 DNA: TGTGCCAGCAGCCAAACAGGGATTACTCTGAACACTGAAGCTTTCTTT.

There are a few counts of this clone. J is TRBJ1-5 and V is TRBV19, with 8 positions matching TRBD1. Germline CDR1 is LNHDA and CDR2 is SQIVND (reference sequence). The CDR3 has 15 amino acids. J lost 4 bases, V lost 4 bases, and 6 bases had no gene match. The CDR3 coding sequence is TGTGCCAGTAGTAAGGCAGGGGGCCCTAATCAGCCCCAGCATTTT. Amino acids: CASSKAGGPNQPQHF.

The J gene is TRBJ2-1, the V gene TRBV7-2; D gene ambiguous. V was shortened by 2 bases and J by 6 bases, with 8 bases between the two germline ends. CDR1 SGHTA and CDR2 FQGNSA come from the germline V gene. This CDR3 has 13 amino acids. CDR3 sequence: CASSLRAPNEQFF. Written as DNA, the CDR3 is TGTGCCAGCAGCTTAAGAGCGCCCAATGAGCAGTTCTTC.

V is TRBV9 and J is TRBJ2-7; perhaps TRBD1 as D (5 bases). The CDR3 loop spans 13 amino acids. Germline lookup yields CDR1 SGDLS and CDR2 YYNGEE. Trimming removed 1 base from V and 0 bases from J, with 5 bases in between. CDR3 sequence (DNA): TGTGCCAGCAGCGTAACAGGCTCCTACGAGCAGTACTTC. Its translation: CASSVTGSYEQYF.

This rearrangement joins TRBV3-1 (or the pseudogene TRBV3-2) to TRBJ1-2, with 11 bases lining up with TRBD1. Germline V gene data show CDR1 as LGHDT and CDR2 as YNNKEL (reference sequence). The CDR3 runs to 20 residues. Trimming removed 6 bases from V and 7 bases from J; junction bases left unmatched: 25. CDR3 residues: CASSHERNWDRGDAARGYTF. The CDR3 nucleotides are TGTGCCAGCAGTCATGAACGTAATTGGGACAGGGGGGACGCGGCACGTGGCTACACCTTC.

This chain uses TRBV3-1 (or the pseudogene TRBV3-2) with TRBJ2-5; D might be TRBD1 (6 bases). Looked up from germline, CDR1 is LGHDT and CDR2 is YNNKEL (reference sequence). CDR3 size: 16 residues. The V end was cut by 1 base, the J end by 4 bases, with 16 bases between. This CDR3 is CASSQGYTGSGETQYF. The CDR3 coding sequence is TGTGCCAGCAGCCAAGGGTACACAGGGTCGGGAGAGACCCAGTACTTC.

This chain uses TRBV11-3 with TRBJ2-1, with a possible D match to TRBD2 (6 bases). This CDR3 has 15 residues. Germline V gene lookup returns CDR1 SGHNT and CDR2 YENEEA. V was pared by 1 base and J by 8 bases, with 15 bases between. The CDR3 DNA follows: TGTGCCAGCAGCTTAGGAGTGGGGGAGCGGGATGAGCAGTTCTTC. It is translated as CASSLGVGERDEQFF.

V and J are TRBV19 and TRBJ1-2; D gene uncertain. Germline values: CDR1 LNHDA, CDR2 SQIVND (reference sequence). The CDR3 is 13 amino acids. V lost 5 bases to trimming and J lost 5 bases, with 12 bases between them. The DNA for the CDR3 is TGTGCCAGTAGTGTAAAGACGGAGTATGGCTACACCTTC. Translated: CASSVKTEYGYTF.

This clone was counted between two and nine times. V is TRBV11-3 and J is TRBJ2-2; D perhaps matches TRBD2 (6 bases). V gave up 11 bases and J gave up 4 bases, with 14 bases separating them. Germline V gene sequence: CDR1 SGHNT, CDR2 YENEEA. The CDR3 spans 13 residues. CDR3 sequence reads: CASGEEGTGELFF. Written as DNA, the CDR3 is TGTGCCTCCGGGGAGGAGGGCACCGGGGAGCTGTTTTTT.

The chain links TRBV27 to TRBJ1-2; 7 bases align to TRBD1. V gave up 6 bases and J gave up 1 base; unmatched junction bases: 5. The CDR3 loop spans 14 amino acids. CDR1 and CDR2 from the germline V gene are MNHEY and SMNVEV (reference sequence). The CDR3 coding sequence is TGTGCCAGCAGCCCGGGACAGCATAACTATGGCTACACCTTC. Encoded protein: CASSPGQHNYGYTF.

The J gene is TRBJ1-2, the V gene TRBV19; 11 nucleotides agree with TRBD1. The CDR3 consists of 15 residues. Unmatched junction bases numbered 5, after V lost 7 bases and J lost 1 base. Germline V gives CDR1 LNHDA, CDR2 SQIVND (reference sequence). In DNA form, the CDR3 reads TGTGCCAGTACCTCGGGACAGGGGGGTAACTATGGCTACACCTTC. It specifies CASTSGQGGNYGYTF.

The genes are TRBV27 and TRBJ2-1, with unresolved D. Per the germline V gene, CDR1 is MNHEY and CDR2 is SMNVEV (reference sequence). The V end was cut by 4 bases, the J end by 6 bases, with 4 bases between. The CDR3 runs to 11 residues. Here the CDR3 reads CASSSLNEQFF. Written as DNA, the CDR3 is TGTGCCAGCAGTTCCCTCAATGAGCAGTTCTTC.

V gene TRBV2 combines with J gene TRBJ2-3, with 7 bases identical to TRBD2. CDR1 and CDR2 from the germline V gene are SNHLY and FYNNEI. The CDR3 spans 16 residues. The ends lost 7 bases at V and 5 bases at J; junction bases unmatched: 15. The CDR3 is CASIRGVAGFGDTQYF. The CDR3 DNA follows: TGTGCCAGCATACGGGGGGTAGCAGGCTTTGGAGATACGCAGTATTTT.